The rows below give T cell receptor beta chains drawn from one sample of a study of blood T cell repertoires in COVID-19. TCRdb keeps only in-frame clones here, not all; method: immunoSEQ multiplex PCR. The sample consists of 130,000 or so clones, around 80% of them appearing once. Sequencing input: peripheral blood. The receptors derive from an older man with active or convalescent COVID-19. Both conserved end residues are part of each CDR3. A D gene is named only where the DNA matches it firmly. Clone sizes are given selectively: once, few, many, or a class where the clone is expanded.

D,J,size,V,DNA,CDR3
TRBD1,TRBJ1-4,NA,TRBV7-9,TGTGCCAGCAGCCTGTCCGGGACAGGGGTTGAAAAACTGTTTTTT,CASSLSGTGVEKLFF
TRBD1,TRBJ2-7,NA,TRBV4-2,TGTGCCAGCAGCCAGATATCCGGGACAGTCTCCTACGAGCAGTACTTC,CASSQISGTVSYEQYF
NA,TRBJ1-2,NA,TRBV5-1,TGCGCCAGCAGCTTGGCAGGGCGATCTGGCTACACCTTC,CASSLAGRSGYTF
NA,TRBJ1-2,NA,TRBV15,TGTGCCACCAGCAGAGCGACAGACTATGGCTACACCTTC,CATSRATDYGYTF
NA,TRBJ2-5,NA,TRBV3-1/TRBV3-2,TGTGCCAGCAGCCGATCCGGGACGGGGGTAGAGACCCAGTACTTC,CASSRSGTGVETQYF
NA,TRBJ1-5,NA,TRBV19,TGTGCCAGTAGTATGAGTAGCAATCAGCCCCAGCATTTT,CASSMSSNQPQHF
TRBD2,TRBJ2-7,NA,TRBV19,TGTGCGCGAGGGCGGGGGACCTACGAGCAGTACTTC,CARGRGTYEQYF
TRBD2,TRBJ2-7,NA,TRBV5-6,TGTGCCAGCAGCCGCGGGGGGGCCTGGGAGCAGTACTTC,CASSRGGAWEQYF
NA,TRBJ2-7,NA,TRBV28,TGTGCCAGCAGCCCGCCTAATACAGGAGTGGGCGAGCAGTACTTC,CASSPPNTGVGEQYF
NA,TRBJ1-6,NA,TRBV19,TGTGCCAGTAGTTCGGTTAATAATTCACCCCTCCACTTT,CASSSVNNSPLHF
NA,TRBJ2-1,once,TRBV12-3/TRBV12-4,TGTGCCAGCAGTTCGGGGAGAGGCGAGCAGTTCTTC,CASSSGRGEQFF
NA,TRBJ1-1,NA,TRBV3-1/TRBV3-2,TGTGCCAGCAGCCTAACAGTGAACACTGAAGCTTTCTTT,CASSLTVNTEAFF
TRBD1,TRBJ1-5,NA,TRBV6-5,TGTGCCAGCAGGAGCGACAGGGGGGACAATCAGCCCCAGCATTTT,CASRSDRGDNQPQHF
NA,TRBJ1-5,NA,TRBV28,TGTGCCAGTACTAAGGGGGATCGCAATCAGCCCCAGCATTTT,CASTKGDRNQPQHF
TRBD1,TRBJ2-1,NA,TRBV27,TGTGCCAGCACCAGGCAGGGGGCCATCAATGAGCAGTTCTTC,CASTRQGAINEQFF
NA,TRBJ2-7,once,TRBV3-1/TRBV3-2,TGTGCCAGCAGCCAAAATTGGGACTCTAACTACGAGCAGTACTTC,CASSQNWDSNYEQYF
TRBD2,TRBJ2-1,NA,TRBV4-1,TGCGCCAGCAGCCAAGATACTCGCGGGGGTCATTACAATGAGCAGTTCTTC,CASSQDTRGGHYNEQFF
TRBD1,TRBJ2-7,NA,TRBV18,TGTGCCAGCTCACCATCCGGGACAGCCTATTTTTGGGAGCAGTACTTC,CASSPSGTAYFWEQYF
TRBD1,TRBJ1-1,NA,TRBV19,TGTGCCTCCCGACAGGGAGAGAACACTGAAGCTTTCTTT,CASRQGENTEAFF
TRBD1,TRBJ1-1,NA,TRBV12-5,TGTGCTAGTGGTTTGTCCGCGACAGGGGGCGAAGCTTTCTTT,CASGLSATGGEAFF
NA,TRBJ1-2,NA,TRBV7-2,TGTGCCAGCAGCTACGGACAGTTTGGCTACACCTTC,CASSYGQFGYTF
TRBD2,TRBJ2-7,NA,TRBV4-2,TGTGCCAGCAGCCAAGATCCTCTAGCGGAAGTCTCCTACGAGCAGTACTTC,CASSQDPLAEVSYEQYF
NA,TRBJ1-1,few,TRBV11-2,TGTGCCAGCAGCTTACAGGAAAACACTGAAGCTTTCTTT,CASSLQENTEAFF
NA,TRBJ1-3,NA,TRBV6-5,TGTGCCAGCAGGTGGGGCCCCTCTGGAAACACCATATATTTT,CASRWGPSGNTIYF
TRBD1,TRBJ1-5,NA,TRBV7-2,TGTGCCAGCAGCTTAGGACAGGGGGTAGGACAGCCCCAGCATTTT,CASSLGQGVGQPQHF
NA,TRBJ2-1,NA,TRBV7-3,TGTGCCAGCACCTGGGGACACGGTGGCGGGCAGTTCTTC,CASTWGHGGGQFF
TRBD1,TRBJ2-7,NA,TRBV27,TGTGCCAGCAGTGAACTACAGGGGGCCCCTGGGGATGAGCAGTACTTC,CASSELQGAPGDEQYF
NA,TRBJ1-3,NA,TRBV6-5,TGTGCCAGCAGTTACTCACAGGGTAAAGGCGACACCATATATTTT,CASSYSQGKGDTIYF
NA,TRBJ1-1,NA,TRBV7-6,TGTGCCAGCAGATTCGACAGCAACACTGAAGCTTTCTTT,CASRFDSNTEAFF
TRBD1,TRBJ1-1,NA,TRBV5-1,TGCGCCAGCAGCTTTTGGGACAGGGAAGAAATCTACACTGAAGCTTTCTTT,CASSFWDREEIYTEAFF
TRBD2,TRBJ2-7,NA,TRBV10-3,TGTGCCATCAGCGTAGCGGGGGGTTCCTACGAGCAGTACTTC,CAISVAGGSYEQYF
NA,TRBJ1-1,once,TRBV28,TGTGCCAGCAGTTTATTATCTCAGGTGAACACTGAAGCTTTCTTT,CASSLLSQVNTEAFF
NA,TRBJ2-1,NA,TRBV19,TGTGCCAGCTCGCCCCAGATGGGCAGGGGCACCTACAATGAGCAGTTCTTC,CASSPQMGRGTYNEQFF
NA,TRBJ1-3,NA,TRBV14,TGTGCCAGCAGCCAGGCGGGACTGCTGACGTCTGGAAACACCATATATTTT,CASSQAGLLTSGNTIYF
NA,TRBJ2-3,NA,TRBV2,TGTGCCAGCACCGGACACCTCAGCACAGATACGCAGTATTTT,CASTGHLSTDTQYF
TRBD1,TRBJ1-1,NA,TRBV5-5,TGTGCCAGCAGCTTGGGGACAGGGGGGACTGAAGCTTTCTTT,CASSLGTGGTEAFF
NA,TRBJ1-3,NA,TRBV6-2/TRBV6-3,TGTGCCAGCAGTTACTCGCTGGAGACTGGAAACACCATATATTTT,CASSYSLETGNTIYF
TRBD1,TRBJ2-3,NA,TRBV7-2,TGTGCCAGCAGCTTAAGAGGGGGCCTGATAGATACGCAGTATTTT,CASSLRGGLIDTQYF
TRBD2,TRBJ2-3,NA,TRBV28,TGTGCCAGCAGCCCGGGTAGACTAGCGGGGACAGATACGCAGTATTTT,CASSPGRLAGTDTQYF
NA,TRBJ1-1,NA,TRBV10-3,TGTGCCATCAGTGACAGGGGGAACACTGAAGCTTTCTTT,CAISDRGNTEAFF
TRBD1,TRBJ2-5,NA,TRBV27,TGTGCCAGCAGTCATGGGACAGGGCGACAAGAGACCCAGTACTTC,CASSHGTGRQETQYF
NA,TRBJ2-7,NA,TRBV28,TGTGCCAGCAGTTTATGGGAGGGAGCGGCCTACTTC,CASSLWEGAAYF
TRBD2,TRBJ2-7,NA,TRBV28,TGTGCCAGCAGTTTAGTTAGTGCGGCGGGGGGCGAGCAGTACTTC,CASSLVSAAGGEQYF
TRBD2,TRBJ2-5,once,TRBV5-1,TGCGCCAGCAGCCCTAGCGGGGGGTCCCAAGAGACCCAGTACTTC,CASSPSGGSQETQYF
NA,TRBJ1-5,NA,TRBV27,TGTGCCAGCAGTTCTGGGACTGGCTTAGGGCCCCAGCATTTT,CASSSGTGLGPQHF
NA,TRBJ2-7,NA,TRBV28,TGTGCCAGCAGTGCCCTCGACTACGGAGAGGTCTACGAGCAGTACTTC,CASSALDYGEVYEQYF
NA,TRBJ2-3,NA,TRBV7-2,TGTGCCAGCAGCTTAGACTCCACAGATACGCAGTATTTT,CASSLDSTDTQYF
NA,TRBJ1-2,NA,TRBV25-1,TGTGCCAGCAGTTCCCGTGAAGGGAGCTTATATGGCTACACCTTC,CASSSREGSLYGYTF
NA,TRBJ1-2,NA,TRBV7-3,TGTGCCAGCAGCAAATCACAGGGATTGGGCGGCTACACCTTC,CASSKSQGLGGYTF
TRBD1,TRBJ2-2,NA,TRBV6-5,TGTGCCAGCGGCCAGGGGGCTATCGGGGAGCTGTTTTTT,CASGQGAIGELFF
TRBD1,TRBJ1-2,NA,TRBV28,TGTGCCAGCAGGACACTCAGGGGGGCTAACTATGGCTACACCTTC,CASRTLRGANYGYTF
TRBD2,TRBJ2-3,NA,TRBV18,TGTGCCAGCTCACCAAGGAAACGACTAGCGGGGGGAGATACGCAGTATTTT,CASSPRKRLAGGDTQYF
NA,TRBJ2-2,once,TRBV10-3,TGTGCCATCAGCCCTCGGGGGGCAGCGAACACCGGGGAGCTGTTTTTT,CAISPRGAANTGELFF